This T cell receptor beta chain came from a study of blood T cell repertoires in COVID-19. Study at large: The study drew acute and convalescent COVID-19 samples from the United States, Italy and Spain. Sources were T cells, B-cell-depleted T cells, or PBMCs; the material itself was cDNA or gDNA.

The authors' processing: Nucleated cell number was recorded as an estimate derived from reference gene primer amplification. The method was immunoSEQ multiplex PCR; TCRdb's version includes in-frame clones alone and lacks a portion of them. V and J calls and clone size are as listed in that table; D and trimming were resolved from the DNA. The table shows some 90,000 clones, with 75% to 90% occurring only once. Germline V lookup: CDR1 SEHNR, CDR2 FQNEAQ (reference sequence). The CDR3 spans 14 residues. Trimming removed 5 bases from V and 8 bases from J; junction bases left unmatched: 8. The source of this sequence is an elderly man with active or convalescent COVID-19. The V gene is TRBV7-9, the J gene TRBJ2-1, with 8 positions matching TRBD1. Sequencing was carried out using peripheral blood. The CDR3 here is CASSLGQGADEQFF. The CDR3 DNA sequence: TGTGCCAGCAGCCTAGGACAGGGTGCTGATGAGCAGTTCTTC.